Below are 7 T cell receptor beta chains sequenced from a single sample in a study of blood T cell repertoires in COVID-19 (dated by TCRdb to 2020 to 2022). Libraries came from the immunoSEQ multiplex PCR assay. TCRdb stores this immuneACCESS table with in-frame sequences only. Part of the clones is absent; in the studies checked, under half of the shortfall reflects unresolved V genes, and no reason is known for the rest. Here the sample has around 64,000 clones; around 92% occur a single time. Approximately 8.1% of the sample goes to the ten largest clones. Sequenced input: peripheral blood. These receptors all stem from a human donor in a cohort sampled during active COVID-19.

This clone has just one count. The chain joins TRBV7-9 to TRBJ1-6; TRBD1 aligns across 9 bases. The CDR3 extends over 15 amino acids. V lost 5 bases, J lost 5 bases, and 4 bases stayed unmatched. CDR1 and CDR2 (germline): SEHNR, FQNEAQ (reference sequence). In nucleotides, the CDR3 is TGTGCCAGCAGCCCGCGGACAGGGGATAATTCACCCCTCCACTTT. Its translation is CASSPRTGDNSPLHF. The complete variable domain, with remaining parts taken from reference TRBV7-9 and TRBJ1-6, reads DTGVSQNPRHKITKRGQNVTFRCDPISEHNRLYWYRQTLGQGPEFLTYFQNEAQLEKSRLLSDRFSAERPKGSFSTLEIQRTEQGDSAMYLCASSPRTGDNSPLHFGNGTRLTVT.

The CDR3 spells CASSSDIGFGLEKQYF. The CDR3 nucleotides are TGTGCCAGCAGCTCAGACATCGGATTCGGCCTAGAGAAGCAGTACTTC. This chain links TRBV11-2 with TRBJ2-7; D is unresolved. Trimming shortened V by 4 bases and J by 8 bases, and 24 bases separated the two germline ends. This CDR3 contains 16 residues. CDR1 and CDR2 from the germline V gene are SGHAT and FQNNGV.

V is TRBV19 and J is TRBJ2-7; TRBD1 agrees at 9 bases. The CDR3 contains 14 residues. Per germline, CDR1 LNHDA and CDR2 SQIVND (reference sequence). Trimming removed 7 bases from V and 4 bases from J; junction bases left unmatched: 8. The CDR3, as DNA: TGTGCCAGTACCCCAACAGGGGGCATTTACGAGCAGTACTTC. It yields the protein CASTPTGGIYEQYF. Full variable domain (outside the CDR3, taken from reference TRBV19 and TRBJ2-7): DGGITQSPKYLFRKEGQNVTLSCEQNLNHDAMYWYRQDPGQGLRLIYYSQIVNDFQKGDIAEGYSVSREKKESFPLTVTSAQKNPTAFYLCASTPTGGIYEQYFGPGTRLTVT.

V is TRBV11-3 and J is TRBJ2-1, with 11 bases identical to TRBD2. CDR3 length equals 15 residues. The V gene's germline CDR1 is SGHNT and CDR2 YENEEA. V trimming: 6 bases; J trimming: 10 bases; junction bases outside the gene matches: 11. In nucleotides, the CDR3 is TGTGCCAGCAGTTATAATAGCGGGAGGGCCGGGGAGCAGTTCTTC. Its translation: CASSYNSGRAGEQFF.

The rearrangement links TRBV5-1 to TRBJ2-1; 11 bases fit TRBD2. The germline gives CDR1 SGHRS, CDR2 YFSETQ. The CDR3 contains 13 residues. Unmatched junction bases numbered 1, after V lost 5 bases and J lost 6 bases. This chain's CDR3 is CASRLAGGNEQFF. CDR3 sequence (DNA): TGCGCCAGCAGGCTAGCGGGGGGCAATGAGCAGTTCTTC.

The rearrangement joins TRBV27 to TRBJ2-7, with 8 nucleotides matching TRBD2. With V trimmed by 0 bases and J by 2 bases, 6 bases remained unmatched. The length of the CDR3 is 16 residues. CDR1 is MNHEY and CDR2 is SMNVEV in the germline V gene (reference sequence). This CDR3 reads CASSLSSGRVPYEQYF. The CDR3 nucleotides are TGTGCCAGCAGTTTATCGAGCGGGAGAGTCCCCTACGAGCAGTACTTC.

The chain couples TRBV14 to TRBJ2-3; 11 bases line up with TRBD2. This CDR3 comprises 17 residues. The trim removed 1 base at V and 3 bases at J, leaving 6 bases unmatched. Germline values: CDR1 SGHDN, CDR2 FVKESK. The CDR3 DNA is TGTGCCAGCAGCCAAGTGGCTAGCGGGAGGTGGACAGATACGCAGTATTTT. Protein product: CASSQVASGRWTDTQYF.